Sequencing of this T cell receptor (beta chain) was carried out in a study of control samples from healthy donors and cancer patients. The data were produced by immunoSEQ multiplex PCR, yet TCRdb's version contains in-frame clones alone and is incomplete. The sample comprises around 71,000 clones, about 89% of which are singletons, and 2% to 2.5% rests with the top ten. The ends were cut back, 5 bases at V and 10 bases at J, with 12 bases in the middle. The length of the CDR3 is 11 residues. Germline lookup yields CDR1 SQVTM and CDR2 ANQGSEA. The gene calls are TRBV29-1 and TRBJ2-1, with unresolved D. The sequence was obtained from a woman aged 45 to 65 with head and neck cancer. The material sequenced was PBMCs. The CDR3 protein is CSVLRWVEQFF. CDR3 sequence (DNA): TGCAGCGTTCTTAGGTGGGTCGAGCAGTTCTTC.